This T cell receptor (beta chain) was documented in a study of cytomegalovirus exposure and HLA in healthy donors. General observations from the study: It was only CMV serostatus that was available as immune exposure information. The classifier reportedly diagnosed cytomegalovirus status with high specificity and sensitivity.

13 Jbeta primers and 60 Vbeta primers were used for the PCR. Generated by immunoSEQ multiplex PCR, the TCRdb table keeps only in-frame clones and is missing some. Among 69,000 or so clones listed, roughly 68% were seen once. Regarding this clone: Its antigen remains unknown.

The sample comprised PBMCs. This TCR came from a woman aged 55-69 years in good health and CMV-seropositive.

CDR3 nucleotide sequence: TGTGCCAGTACCGATCCCGGGACAGGGACCGGCTACACCTTC. Translated: CASTDPGTGTGYTF. This sequence joins TRBV19 and TRBJ1-2; TRBD1 aligns across 9 bases. Germline CDR1 and CDR2: LNHDA and SQIVND (reference sequence). The CDR3 loop spans 14 amino acids. Unmatched junction bases numbered 11, after V lost 7 bases and J lost 8 bases.